A selection of T cell receptor beta chains follows, all from one sample in a study of blood T cell repertoires in COVID-19. Data came from immunoSEQ multiplex PCR; TCRdb stores just in-frame clones and leaves some out. The sample has around 470,000 clones, around 90% seen once. Sequencing was performed on PBMCs or T cells enriched from blood (not recorded which). The receptors were sampled from a young man who had recovered from COVID-19. The CDR3 runs from the conserved cysteine through the conserved F or W. Each record gives: V gene, J gene, clone size, D gene, CDR3 protein, CDR3 DNA. D genes are given only for firm matches. The size entry is marked missing in some rows and otherwise reads once, few, many or a size class.

TRBV29-1,TRBJ2-7,few,.,CSVRTSYEQYF,TGCAGCGTAAGGACTTCTTACGAGCAGTACTTC
TRBV5-1,TRBJ2-1,.,.,CASSSEGFNEQFF,TGCGCCAGCAGTTCGGAGGGATTCAATGAGCAGTTCTTC
TRBV4-1,TRBJ1-5,.,.,CASGRFGNQPQHF,TGCGCCAGCGGGAGGTTCGGCAATCAGCCCCAGCATTTT
TRBV5-6,TRBJ1-1,.,.,CASSLGRRGTEAFF,TGTGCCAGCAGCTTGGGCAGAAGAGGCACTGAAGCTTTCTTT
TRBV7-3,TRBJ2-7,.,.,CASSLALGALNEQYF,TGTGCCAGCAGCTTAGCCTTAGGGGCATTGAACGAGCAGTACTTC
TRBV30,TRBJ1-1,.,.,CAWSGHRNTEAFF,TGTGCCTGGAGTGGCCACAGAAACACTGAAGCTTTCTTT
TRBV18,TRBJ1-1,few,.,CASSPRRTENTEAFF,TGTGCCAGCTCACCCCGAAGGACAGAGAACACTGAAGCTTTCTTT
TRBV6-5,TRBJ1-5,.,.,CASRNPQGKTQPQHF,TGTGCCAGCAGGAACCCCCAGGGGAAAACTCAGCCCCAGCATTTT
TRBV7-8,TRBJ2-1,.,.,CASSLGTPPNNEQFF,TGTGCCAGCAGCCTCGGGACTCCGCCTAACAATGAGCAGTTCTTC
TRBV14,TRBJ2-1,few,TRBD2,CASSPGGREAEQFF,TGTGCCAGCAGCCCGGGCGGGAGGGAAGCTGAGCAGTTCTTC